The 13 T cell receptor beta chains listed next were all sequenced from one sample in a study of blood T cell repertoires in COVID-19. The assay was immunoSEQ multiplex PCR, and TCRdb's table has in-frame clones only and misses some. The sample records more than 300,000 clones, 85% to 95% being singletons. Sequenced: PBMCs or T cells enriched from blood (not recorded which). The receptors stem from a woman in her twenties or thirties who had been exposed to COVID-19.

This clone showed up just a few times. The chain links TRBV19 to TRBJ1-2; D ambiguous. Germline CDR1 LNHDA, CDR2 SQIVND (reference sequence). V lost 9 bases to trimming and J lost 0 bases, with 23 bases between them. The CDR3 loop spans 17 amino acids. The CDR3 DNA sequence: TGTGCCAGCAGCACCCTCCTCGGGGTGCGTACTAACTATGGCTACACCTTC. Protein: CASSTLLGVRTNYGYTF.

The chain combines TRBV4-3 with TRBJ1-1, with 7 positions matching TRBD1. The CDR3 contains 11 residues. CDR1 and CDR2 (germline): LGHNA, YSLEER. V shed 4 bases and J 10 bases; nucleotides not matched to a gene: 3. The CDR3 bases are TGCGCCAGCAGCCGACAGGGAACAGCTTTCTTT. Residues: CASSRQGTAFF.

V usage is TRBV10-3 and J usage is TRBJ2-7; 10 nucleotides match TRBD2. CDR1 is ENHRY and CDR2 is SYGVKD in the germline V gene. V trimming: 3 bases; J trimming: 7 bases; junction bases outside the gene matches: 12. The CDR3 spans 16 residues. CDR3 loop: CAISDPSGGASREQYF. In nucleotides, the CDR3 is TGTGCCATCAGTGACCCTAGCGGGGGCGCTTCTCGGGAGCAGTACTTC.

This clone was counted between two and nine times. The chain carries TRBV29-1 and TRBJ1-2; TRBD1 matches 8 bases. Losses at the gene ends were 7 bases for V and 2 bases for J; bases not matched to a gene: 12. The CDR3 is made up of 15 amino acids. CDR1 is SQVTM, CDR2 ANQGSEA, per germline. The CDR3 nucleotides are TGCAGCGCCGGGGGGACAGGAATGGGCAACTATGGCTACACCTTC. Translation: CSAGGTGMGNYGYTF.

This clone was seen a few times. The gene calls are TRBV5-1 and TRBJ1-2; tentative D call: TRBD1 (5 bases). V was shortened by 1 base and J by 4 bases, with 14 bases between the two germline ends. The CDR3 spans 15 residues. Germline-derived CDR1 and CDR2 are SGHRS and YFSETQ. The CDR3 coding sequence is TGCGCCAGCAGCTTGATGGGGGACTCGGGCTATGGCTACACCTTC. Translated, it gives CASSLMGDSGYGYTF.

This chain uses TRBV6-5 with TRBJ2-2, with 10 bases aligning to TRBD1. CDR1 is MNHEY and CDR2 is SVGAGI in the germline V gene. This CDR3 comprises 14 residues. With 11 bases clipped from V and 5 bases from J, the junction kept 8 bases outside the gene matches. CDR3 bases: TGTGCCGCGGGGGGACAGGGGAGAACCGGGGAGCTGTTTTTT. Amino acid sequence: CAAGGQGRTGELFF.

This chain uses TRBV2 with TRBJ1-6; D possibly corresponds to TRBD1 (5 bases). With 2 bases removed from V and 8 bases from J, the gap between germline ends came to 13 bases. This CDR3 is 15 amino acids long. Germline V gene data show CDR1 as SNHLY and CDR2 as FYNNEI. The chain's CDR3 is CASSERGQGHSPLHF. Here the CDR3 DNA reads TGTGCCAGCAGTGAAAGAGGTCAGGGCCATTCACCCCTCCACTTT.

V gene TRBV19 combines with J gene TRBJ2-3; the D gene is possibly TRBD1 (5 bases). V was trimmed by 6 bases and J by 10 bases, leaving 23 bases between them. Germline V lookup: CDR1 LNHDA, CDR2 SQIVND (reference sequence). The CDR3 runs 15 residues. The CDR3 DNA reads TGTGCCAGTAGCACAGGACGCCCGTTTTTATCTTCGCAGTATTTT. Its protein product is CASSTGRPFLSSQYF. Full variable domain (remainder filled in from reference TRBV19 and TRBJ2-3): DGGITQSPKYLFRKEGQNVTLSCEQNLNHDAMYWYRQDPGQGLRLIYYSQIVNDFQKGDIAEGYSVSREKKESFPLTVTSAQKNPTAFYLCASSTGRPFLSSQYFGPGTRLTVL.

DNA of the CDR3: TGTGCCAGCAGTCCCCCCGGGAGCTCCCGAGCTAACTATGGCTACACCTTC. The encoded protein is CASSPPGSSRANYGYTF. V gene TRBV28 combines with J gene TRBJ1-2; D unclear. The CDR3 runs to 17 residues. V lost 5 bases and J 0 bases, leaving 19 bases between the germline ends. CDR1 MDHEN and CDR2 SYDVKM come from the germline V gene.

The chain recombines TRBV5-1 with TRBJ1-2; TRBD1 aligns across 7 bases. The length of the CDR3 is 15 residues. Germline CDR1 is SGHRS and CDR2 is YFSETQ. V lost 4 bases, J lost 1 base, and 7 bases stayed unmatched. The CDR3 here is CASSSLAGGNYGYTF. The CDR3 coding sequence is TGCGCCAGCAGCAGTCTAGCAGGGGGTAACTATGGCTACACCTTC.

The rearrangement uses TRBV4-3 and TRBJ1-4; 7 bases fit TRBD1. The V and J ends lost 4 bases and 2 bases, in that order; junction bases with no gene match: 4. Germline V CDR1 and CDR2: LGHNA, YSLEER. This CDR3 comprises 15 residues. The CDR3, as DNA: TGCGCCAGCAGCCGTTCACAGGGGACTAATGAAAAACTGTTTTTT. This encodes CASSRSQGTNEKLFF.

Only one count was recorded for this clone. The CDR3 DNA sequence: TGTGCCAGCAGTTTGACTAGCGGGGGGGCAGAGACCCAGTACTTC. Its protein product is CASSLTSGGAETQYF. This chain uses TRBV28 with TRBJ2-5, with 14 positions matching TRBD2. The length of the CDR3 is 15 residues. V lost 3 bases, J lost 4 bases, and 1 base stayed unmatched. Germline loops: CDR1 MDHEN, CDR2 SYDVKM.

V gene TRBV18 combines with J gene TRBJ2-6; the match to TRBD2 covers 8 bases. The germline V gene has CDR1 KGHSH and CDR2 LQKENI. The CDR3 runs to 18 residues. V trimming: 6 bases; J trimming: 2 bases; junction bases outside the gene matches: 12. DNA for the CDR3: TGTGCCAGCTCTCCGTCGGCGGGGGGCGCGGCTGGGGCCAACGTCCTGACTTTC. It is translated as CASSPSAGGAAGANVLTF.